A single sample gave rise to the 7 T cell receptor beta chains below, sequenced in a study of vaccination effects on CD4 cells after COVID-19. The method was immunoSEQ multiplex PCR; TCRdb's version includes in-frame clones alone and lacks a portion of them. This sample has approximately 83,000 clones, with 77% found just once. Before sequencing, viral peptide pools were used by the ViraFEST assay to expand antigen-specific CD4+ T cells. Upon completion of around ten days in culture, CD4+ T cells were isolated. All study participants received two doses of BNT162b2 or mRNA-1273 vaccine. Their antigen targets remain unknown. Sequenced material: CD4+ T cells from PBMCs cultured with HCoV-OC43 spike peptides, taken after COVID-19 vaccination. Stated subset: HCoV-OC43 spike overlapping peptide pool stimulation. These receptors came from a human donor who received a COVID-19 vaccine.

J is TRBJ1-2 and V is TRBV2, with a tentative D call TRBD1 (6 bases). The CDR3 is 13 residues long. V lost 6 bases, J lost 4 bases, and 12 bases lay in between. Germline CDR1 reads SNHLY; CDR2 reads FYNNEI. CDR3 nucleotides: TGTGCCAGCAGAAACAGGGAAAGCTATGGCTACACCTTC. Its protein product is CASRNRESYGYTF.

This clone was counted a single time. This sequence joins TRBV5-6 and TRBJ1-2, with a weak D call TRBD1 (5 bases). The ends were cut back, 1 base at V and 2 bases at J, with 12 bases in the middle. The CDR3 extends over 15 amino acids. The germline CDR1 and CDR2 sequences are SGHDT and YYEEEE. Written as DNA, the CDR3 is TGTGCCAGCAGCTTGAACGGGGGAAAAAACTATGGCTACACCTTC. It is translated as CASSLNGGKNYGYTF.

V gene TRBV19 combines with J gene TRBJ2-5; D perhaps matches TRBD2 (6 bases). V shed 6 bases and J shed 5 bases, with 10 bases lying between them. CDR1 LNHDA and CDR2 SQIVND come from the germline V gene (reference sequence). The CDR3 is 12 amino acids. CDR3 DNA: TGTGCCAGTAGCGGGGGATCCGAGACCCAGTACTTC. Translation gives CASSGGSETQYF.

This sequence joins TRBV19 and TRBJ2-3; 7 bases agree with TRBD1. The V gene's germline CDR1 is LNHDA and CDR2 SQIVND (reference sequence). The junction had 5 bases not matched to a gene; V was cut back by 3 bases and J by 2 bases. The CDR3 consists of 15 residues. The CDR3 loop is CASSIEGADTDTQYF. The CDR3, as DNA: TGTGCCAGTAGTATCGAGGGGGCAGACACAGATACGCAGTATTTT.

The chain is built from TRBV15 and TRBJ1-2; no firm D call. V shed 4 bases and J shed 2 bases, with 8 bases lying between them. Germline assignment: CDR1 LNHNV and CDR2 YYDKDF (reference sequence). This CDR3 has 13 residues. The CDR3, as DNA: TGTGCCACCAGCACGGACGGGAACTATGGCTACACCTTC. Translation gives CATSTDGNYGYTF.

The chain recombines TRBV2 with TRBJ1-4; TRBD1 might be the D (6 bases). V shed 6 bases and J shed 5 bases, with 13 bases lying between them. This CDR3 region has 14 residues. The germline CDR1 and CDR2 sequences are SNHLY and FYNNEI. The DNA of the CDR3 is TGTGCCAGCAGCTGGGTGGGGGCAAATGAAAAACTGTTTTTT. The encoded protein is CASSWVGANEKLFF.

The chain joins TRBV24-1 to TRBJ1-3; perhaps TRBD1 as D (6 bases). The CDR3 consists of 16 residues. The V and J ends lost 4 bases and 4 bases respectively, with 16 bases between them. Germline V gene sequence: CDR1 KGHDR, CDR2 SFDVKD. The CDR3 sequence: CATSDKGDEAGNTIYF. DNA of the CDR3: TGTGCCACCAGTGACAAGGGGGACGAGGCGGGAAACACCATATATTTT.